This passage covers 21 T cell receptor beta chains from one sample sequenced in a study of control samples from healthy donors and cancer patients. Sequenced by immunoSEQ multiplex PCR; TCRdb stores in-frame clones only, minus some. Of 21,000 or so clones in the sample, around 83% were seen once. The material sequenced was PBMCs. All receptors come from a man in his sixties with head and neck cancer.

The chain employs TRBV4-2 and TRBJ2-3; TRBD2 might be the D (5 bases). The length of the CDR3 is 16 residues. Trimming took off 0 bases at V and 0 bases at J, with 10 bases between the two ends. Germline assignment: CDR1 LGHNA and CDR2 YNFKEQ. CDR3 DNA sequence: TGTGCCAGCAGCCAAGAGGGAGCGATAAGCACAGATACGCAGTATTTT. Translated, it gives CASSQEGAISTDTQYF.

This chain uses TRBV27 with TRBJ2-7; 13 nucleotides agree with TRBD2. This CDR3 has 14 residues. V trimming: 6 bases; J trimming: 5 bases; junction bases outside the gene matches: 4. Germline V CDR1 and CDR2: MNHEY, SMNVEV (reference sequence). CDR3 amino acids: CASRRLAGGHEQYV. In DNA, the CDR3 is TGTGCCAGCAGACGACTAGCGGGAGGCCACGAGCAGTACGTC.

This clone was found once. This rearrangement joins TRBV2 to TRBJ2-5; 7 bases are shared with TRBD2. This CDR3 spans 13 amino acids. Germline V lookup: CDR1 SNHLY, CDR2 FYNNEI. The trim removed 10 bases at V and 7 bases at J, leaving 12 bases unmatched. CDR3 region: CATQGEGLATQYF. The CDR3 DNA sequence: TGTGCCACCCAAGGGGAGGGGTTGGCGACCCAGTACTTC. Full variable domain (remainder filled in from reference TRBV2 and TRBJ2-5): EPEVTQTPSHQVTQMGQEVILRCVPISNHLYFYWYRQILGQKVEFLVSFYNNEISEKSEIFDDQFSVERPDGSNFTLKIRSTKLEDSAMYFCATQGEGLATQYFGPGTRLLVL.

This clone was detected only a few times. This chain uses TRBV5-1 with TRBJ2-1; D remains ambiguous. The CDR3 sequence is 14 residues long. CDR1 and CDR2 from the germline V gene are SGHRS and YFSETQ. V lost 0 bases, J lost 10 bases, and 14 bases lay in between. The DNA for the CDR3 is TGCGCCAGCAGCTTGGACTCCTCTACTGCAGAGCAGTTCTTC. Residues: CASSLDSSTAEQFF.

V and J are TRBV5-1 and TRBJ2-7; D not certain. Germline values: CDR1 SGHRS, CDR2 YFSETQ. V lost 0 bases to trimming and J lost 2 bases, with 12 bases between them. The CDR3 loop spans 15 amino acids. The CDR3 spells CASSLALGNTYEQYF. The CDR3, as DNA: TGCGCCAGCAGCTTGGCCCTAGGGAACACCTACGAGCAGTACTTC.

This chain's CDR3 is CASSQVPKLAGGPGTSGRTYEQYF. CDR3 bases: TGTGCCAGCAGCCAAGTCCCTAAACTAGCGGGAGGCCCTGGGACTAGCGGGCGCACCTACGAGCAGTACTTC. V and J are TRBV4-2 and TRBJ2-7, with 12 nucleotides matching TRBD2. V dropped 1 base and J dropped 2; count of bases not matched to a gene: 27. In germline, CDR1 is LGHNA, CDR2 YNFKEQ. CDR3 length equals 24 residues.

The rearrangement links TRBV7-9 to TRBJ1-1; no clear D gene. Looked up from germline, CDR1 is SEHNR and CDR2 is FQNEAQ (reference sequence). V was trimmed by 1 base and J by 5 bases, leaving 8 bases between them. This CDR3 has 13 amino acids. CDR3 sequence: CASSLDGGTEAFF. CDR3 DNA: TGTGCCAGCAGCTTAGACGGTGGGACTGAAGCTTTCTTT.

The chain links TRBV27 to TRBJ2-5, with no clear D. Per the germline V gene, CDR1 is MNHEY and CDR2 is SMNVEV (reference sequence). Trimming stripped 5 bases from V and 4 bases from J, with 11 bases between. The length of the CDR3 is 13 residues. This CDR3 reads CASSEVGAETQYF. CDR3 bases: TGTGCCAGCAGTGAGGTAGGAGCAGAGACCCAGTACTTC.

CDR3 nucleotide sequence: TGTGCCAGCAGCAAAGCACTGGGACTAGCGGGATCAGATACGCAGTATTTT. This encodes CASSKALGLAGSDTQYF. The V and J genes are TRBV21-1 and TRBJ2-3; TRBD2 reflects the table's D call only, with no check against the DNA. TRBV21-1 is a documented pseudogene. The CDR3 loop spans 17 amino acids.

The chain uses TRBV20-1 and TRBJ2-7; tentative D call: TRBD1 (5 bases). Per germline, CDR1 DFQATT and CDR2 SNEGSKA (reference sequence). There are 11 residues in the CDR3. Trimming took off 6 bases at V and 4 bases at J, with 10 bases between the two ends. The CDR3 DNA follows: TGCAGTGCCCTCAGGGATTACGAGCAGTACTTC. Translated, it gives CSALRDYEQYF.

The V call is TRBV28, the J call TRBJ2-7, with TRBD1 matching 10 bases. With V trimmed by 2 bases and J by 9 bases, 13 bases remained unmatched. The CDR3 has 16 residues. CDR1 and CDR2 (germline): MDHEN, SYDVKM. In nucleotides, the CDR3 is TGTGCCAGCAGTTTAGCCCCGGGACAGGGGCAGAAGGGGCAGTACTTC. Its protein product is CASSLAPGQGQKGQYF.

V is TRBV5-1 and J is TRBJ2-5, with a weak D call TRBD1 (6 bases). The CDR3 has 13 residues. Germline V lookup: CDR1 SGHRS, CDR2 YFSETQ. Trimming cost V 2 bases and J 3 bases, with 8 bases left between them. In DNA form, the CDR3 reads TGCGCCAGCAGCTTTCCAGGGGAAGAGACCCAGTACTTC. It codes for CASSFPGEETQYF.

The chain employs TRBV6-5 and TRBJ1-6; 7 nucleotides agree with TRBD1. After removal of 3 bases from V and 10 bases from J, the junction contained 6 bases not matched to a gene. The V gene's germline CDR1 is MNHEY and CDR2 SVGAGI. The length of the CDR3 is 14 residues. The DNA of the CDR3 is TGTGCCAGCAGTTATCGACAGGGCGGATCACCCCTCCACTTT. Translation gives CASSYRQGGSPLHF.

The chain carries TRBV10-3 and TRBJ1-1; D not certain. Germline CDR1 reads ENHRY; CDR2 reads SYGVKD. Trimming stripped 6 bases from V and 0 bases from J, with 11 bases between. The CDR3 covers 14 residues. CDR3 nucleotide sequence: TGTGCCATCAGCCTGGAAGGTTTGAACACTGAAGCTTTCTTT. Protein sequence: CAISLEGLNTEAFF.

This chain connects TRBV12-3 or TRBV12-4 to TRBJ2-2; D ambiguous. The CDR3 extends over 13 amino acids. The V end was cut by 4 bases, the J end by 1 base, with 4 bases between. The CDR3 protein is CASSYRNTGELFF. The CDR3 DNA follows: TGTGCCAGCAGTTACAGGAACACCGGGGAGCTGTTTTTT.

Notes on this clone: Other DNA sequences of this sample code for an identical CDR3. V usage is TRBV7-2 and J usage is TRBJ2-1; a possible D gene is TRBD1 (7 bases). This CDR3 is built from 16 residues. CDR1 is SGHTA, CDR2 FQGNSA, per germline. V shed 5 bases and J shed 7 bases, with 21 bases lying between them. In DNA form, the CDR3 reads TGTGCCAGCAGCCCCAAGAACGGGAGACAGGGAAATGAGCAGTTCTTC. Encoded protein: CASSPKNGRQGNEQFF.

The V and J genes are TRBV27 and TRBJ1-1, with D unresolved. The CDR3 extends over 11 amino acids. Germline CDR1 is MNHEY and CDR2 is SMNVEV (reference sequence). Trimming took 8 bases from V and 5 from J, leaving 9 bases between them. The CDR3 sequence: CASVRGTEAFF. The CDR3 DNA sequence: TGTGCCAGCGTGCGGGGTACTGAAGCTTTCTTT.

The chain uses TRBV25-1 and TRBJ1-1; D not resolved. The CDR3 runs to 13 residues. The germline gives CDR1 MGHDK, CDR2 SYGVNS. V lost 6 bases and J 2 bases, leaving 10 bases between the germline ends. For the CDR3, the DNA is TGTGCCAGCAGCGACCGGGTAAACACTGAAGCTTTCTTT. Amino acid sequence: CASSDRVNTEAFF. The entire variable domain, with the rest obtained from reference TRBV25-1 and TRBJ1-1, is as follows: EADIYQTPRYLVIGTGKKITLECSQTMGHDKMYWYQQDPGMELHLIHYSYGVNSTEKGDLSSESTVSRIRTEHFPLTLESARPSHTSQYLCASSDRVNTEAFFGQGTRLTVV.

The CDR3 reads CASSTGTGGTGELFF. The CDR3 DNA is TGTGCCAGCAGTACCGGGACAGGCGGCACCGGGGAGCTGTTTTTT. The chain has TRBV6-4 and TRBJ2-2, with 8 bases fitting TRBD1. The V and J ends lost 5 bases and 4 bases, in that order; junction bases with no gene match: 6. Looked up from germline, CDR1 is MRHNA and CDR2 is SNTAGT. The CDR3 totals 15 residues.

This chain links TRBV6-5 with TRBJ1-1; 7 nucleotides match TRBD1. CDR3 size: 13 residues. Germline CDR1 is MNHEY and CDR2 is SVGAGI. J was trimmed by 4 bases and V by 6 bases; bases with no gene match: 5. The CDR3 DNA reads TGTGCCAGCAGGGGCTCAGGGGGCACTGAAGCTTTCTTT. Its translation: CASRGSGGTEAFF.

V and J are TRBV5-1 and TRBJ2-1; maybe TRBD2 (5 bases). Per germline, CDR1 SGHRS and CDR2 YFSETQ. Trimming removed 1 base at V and 7 bases at J, with 12 bases between. The CDR3 runs to 14 residues. The CDR3 loop reads CASSLNLAENEQFF. The CDR3 nucleotides read TGCGCCAGCAGCTTGAATCTAGCTGAGAATGAGCAGTTCTTC.